A selection of T cell receptor beta chains follows, all from one sample in a study of T-cell memory formation after mild COVID-19. TCRdb reprocessed the 5' RACE reads via MiXCR and lists one record per CDR3 protein. Of roughly 510,000 distinct CDR3 sequences detected, 17% appear once; the ten largest clones hold just over 8%. Material: PBMCs or a T cell subset sorted from them (not recorded which). These receptors all come from an adult woman who had mild COVID-19 (a few samples of this study predate the infection). Cell type and time point are not known. The CDR3 runs from the conserved cysteine through the conserved F or W. D genes are given only for firm matches. The size field is filled for only some rows; it gives once, few, many or a size class.

clone_size	d_call	v_call	j_call	cdr3_aa	cdr3_nt
.	.	TRBV7-6	TRBJ2-5	CASSFTGLRETQYF	TGTGCCAGCAGCTTCACAGGGTTAAGAGAGACCCAGTACTTC
.	TRBD2	TRBV5-1	TRBJ2-5	CASSTGTSGAQETQYF	TGCGCCAGCAGCACAGGGACTAGCGGGGCTCAAGAGACCCAGTACTTC
.	.	TRBV7-9	TRBJ2-7	CASSLRPEAYEQYF	TGTGCCAGCAGCTTAAGGCCGGAAGCCTACGAGCAGTACTTC
.	.	TRBV4-1	TRBJ2-5	CASSQGPEETQYF	TGCGCCAGCAGCCAAGGACCCGAAGAGACCCAGTACTTC
many	TRBD2	TRBV12-3/TRBV12-4	TRBJ2-7	CASSPPLTSSNYEQYF	TGTGCCAGCAGCCCCCCCCTGACTAGCTCAAACTACGAGCAGTACTTC
few	.	TRBV12-3/TRBV12-4	TRBJ2-5	CASSFQGGPGTQYF	TGTGCCAGCAGTTTCCAGGGGGGGCCGGGGACCCAGTACTTC
few	.	TRBV29-1	TRBJ1-3	CSVDEGSGNTIYF	TGCAGCGTTGATGAGGGGTCTGGAAACACCATATATTTT
.	.	TRBV5-1	TRBJ2-3	CASSPGEVSIYTDTQYF	TGCGCCAGCAGCCCCGGGGAGGTCTCCATATACACAGATACGCAGTATTTT
few	.	TRBV7-3	TRBJ1-6	CATRKKGLANYPLHF	TGTGCCACCAGAAAGAAGGGACTAGCAAATTATCCCCTCCACTTT
.	.	TRBV7-3	TRBJ1-1	CASSLTGPREAFF	TGTGCCAGCAGCTTAACCGGGCCCCGTGAAGCTTTCTTT
.	.	TRBV4-1	TRBJ1-2	CASSHDNIYGYTF	TGCGCCAGCAGCCATGACAACATATATGGCTACACCTTC
.	TRBD1	TRBV10-2	TRBJ2-3	CASRKERAGGLGTDTQYF	TGCGCCAGCAGGAAAGAAAGAGCAGGGGGTTTGGGCACAGATACGCAGTATTTT
many	TRBD1	TRBV7-8	TRBJ2-2	CASSLGTGDGELFF	TGTGCCAGCAGCTTAGGGACAGGGGACGGGGAGCTGTTTTTT
.	.	TRBV6-5	TRBJ1-1	CASSYSAENTEAFF	TGTGCCAGCAGTTACTCAGCGGAGAACACTGAAGCTTTCTTT
few	.	TRBV5-6	TRBJ1-1	CASSLAGAEAAEAFF	TGTGCCAGCAGCTTGGCGGGGGCGGAGGCGGCTGAAGCTTTCTTT
.	.	TRBV25-1	TRBJ2-7	CASSESGVSYEQYF	TGTGCCAGCAGTGAATCCGGAGTTTCCTACGAGCAGTACTTC
.	.	TRBV7-2	TRBJ2-1	CASSPPGLPGPRSYNEQFF	TGTGCCAGCAGCCCCCCTGGACTGCCGGGTCCGAGGTCCTACAATGAGCAGTTCTTC
few	.	TRBV5-1	TRBJ1-6	CASSPTDSYNSPLHF	TGCGCCAGCAGCCCGACCGACAGCTATAATTCACCCCTCCACTTT
few	TRBD1	TRBV5-1	TRBJ1-2	CASSGDRYGYTF	TGCGCCAGCAGCGGGGACAGATATGGCTACACCTTC
.	TRBD1	TRBV24-1	TRBJ1-2	CATSSADRPGGYTF	TGTGCCACCAGTTCCGCGGACAGGCCTGGGGGCTACACCTTC
.	.	TRBV7-9	TRBJ2-3	CASSSEQFTDTQYF	TGTGCCAGCAGCTCCGAGCAGTTCACAGATACGCAGTATTTT
.	.	TRBV12-3/TRBV12-4	TRBJ2-7	CASSSGGQAFSYEQYF	TGTGCCAGCAGTTCGGGGGGACAGGCCTTCTCCTACGAGCAGTACTTC
few	.	TRBV19	TRBJ2-3	CASSIATPDTQYF	TGTGCCAGTAGTATAGCTACCCCAGATACGCAGTATTTT
few	.	TRBV14	TRBJ1-1	CASSQDRGQVNTEAFF	TGTGCCAGCAGCCAAGATCGAGGGCAGGTGAACACTGAAGCTTTCTTT
.	TRBD2	TRBV6-2/TRBV6-3	TRBJ2-2	CASSAPGTSSNTGELFF	TGTGCCAGCAGCGCACCCGGGACTAGCAGTAACACCGGGGAGCTGTTTTTT
.	.	TRBV7-9	TRBJ1-1	CASSRLREAFF	TGTGCCAGCAGCCGCCTGAGAGAAGCTTTCTTT
few	.	TRBV20-1	TRBJ2-1	CSAPFRGIYNEQFF	TGCAGTGCTCCCTTCCGGGGGATATACAATGAGCAGTTCTTC
.	.	TRBV2	TRBJ2-3	CASSERGIDTQYF	TGTGCCAGCAGTGAACGGGGGATAGATACGCAGTATTTT
.	.	TRBV20-1	TRBJ1-1	CSARYLNTEAFF	TGCAGTGCTAGATATCTGAACACTGAAGCTTTCTTT
.	.	TRBV4-3	TRBJ2-6	CASSQQLSGANVLTF	TGCGCCAGCAGCCAACAACTCTCTGGGGCCAACGTCCTGACTTTC
few	.	TRBV12-3/TRBV12-4	TRBJ1-4	CASSLAGRNEKLFF	TGTGCCAGCAGTTTAGCGGGGAGGAATGAAAAACTGTTTTTT
.	.	TRBV7-6	TRBJ1-1	CASSQGAGGMNTEAFF	TGTGCCAGCAGCCAAGGGGCGGGGGGGATGAACACTGAAGCTTTCTTT